This is a list of T cell receptor beta chains from one sample in a study of T cell responses to AZD1222 COVID-19 vaccine. The table came from immunoSEQ multiplex PCR; TCRdb's copy has only in-frame clones and leaves some out. This table has approximately 84,000 clones, 80% to 90% appearing once. The source was peripheral blood, collected on day 0 of AZD1222 vaccination. The origin of the receptors is an adult in good health. The CDR3 runs from the conserved cysteine through the conserved F or W. D genes are given only for firm matches. Clone size is not always given. Where it is, it says once, few, many or a class for expanded clones.

d_call	v_call	clone_size	j_call	cdr3_aa	cdr3_nt
-	TRBV27	once	TRBJ2-3	CASSLRRGGTDTQYF	TGTGCCAGCAGTTTACGACGAGGAGGCACAGATACGCAGTATTTT
-	TRBV7-9	-	TRBJ1-4	CASSLRPEKLFF	TGTGCCAGCAGCTTAAGGCCGGAAAAACTGTTTTTT
-	TRBV5-6	-	TRBJ1-5	CASSLGTVNQPQHF	TGTGCCAGCAGCTTGGGGACAGTCAATCAGCCCCAGCATTTT
TRBD1	TRBV4-1	-	TRBJ2-2	CASSDIGQGTGELFF	TGCGCCAGCAGCGATATCGGACAGGGCACCGGGGAGCTGTTTTTT
TRBD1	TRBV29-1	-	TRBJ2-7	CSALKGQANSYEQYF	TGCAGCGCCCTAAAAGGACAGGCAAACTCCTACGAGCAGTACTTC
-	TRBV28	-	TRBJ1-3	CASSTDNSGNTIYF	TGTGCCAGCAGTACGGACAACTCTGGAAACACCATATATTTT
-	TRBV6-5	few	TRBJ1-5	CASRPSLEPQHF	TGTGCCAGCAGGCCCTCATTGGAGCCCCAGCATTTT
TRBD2	TRBV7-2	-	TRBJ2-5	CASSLWLSGASGETQYF	TGTGCCAGCAGCTTATGGTTAAGTGGGGCTAGCGGAGAGACCCAGTACTTC
-	TRBV5-5	-	TRBJ1-5	CASPLGADTDSNQPQHF	TGTGCCAGCCCATTGGGGGCAGACACGGATAGCAATCAGCCCCAGCATTTT
TRBD1	TRBV18	once	TRBJ2-2	CASKRTGTANTGELFF	TGTGCCAGCAAGAGGACAGGAACCGCGAACACCGGGGAGCTGTTTTTT
-	TRBV5-1	-	TRBJ2-3	CASRGEPALTDTQYF	TGCGCCAGCAGGGGGGAGCCAGCACTCACAGATACGCAGTATTTT
TRBD2	TRBV5-5	-	TRBJ2-3	CASSVEGLAGLDTQYF	TGTGCCAGCAGCGTCGAGGGACTAGCGGGTCTAGATACGCAGTATTTT
TRBD2	TRBV4-1	-	TRBJ2-1	CASSQGPLAGSYNEQFF	TGCGCCAGCAGCCAGGGACCACTAGCGGGCTCCTACAATGAGCAGTTCTTC
TRBD2	TRBV10-2	-	TRBJ2-2	CASSELGAGGPNTGELFF	TGCGCCAGCAGTGAGTTGGGAGCGGGAGGGCCCAACACCGGGGAGCTGTTTTTT
TRBD1	TRBV4-1	-	TRBJ1-1	CASSSASYRGAEAFF	TGCGCCAGCAGCAGCGCCTCGTACAGGGGGGCTGAAGCTTTCTTT
-	TRBV6-2/TRBV6-3	-	TRBJ2-2	CASSYSTELFF	TGTGCCAGCAGTTACTCGACAGAGCTGTTTTTT
-	TRBV30	-	TRBJ2-5	CACPRDSGSETQYF	TGTGCCTGCCCTAGGGACTCGGGGTCAGAGACCCAGTACTTC
TRBD1	TRBV6-4	-	TRBJ2-3	CASSEGQGSDTQYF	TGTGCCAGCAGTGAGGGACAGGGTTCAGATACGCAGTATTTT
TRBD2	TRBV5-3	-	TRBJ2-1	CARSLRLAGRSSYNEQFF	TGTGCCAGAAGCTTGCGATTAGCGGGCAGGAGCTCCTACAATGAGCAGTTCTTC
-	TRBV6-1	-	TRBJ1-4	CASSDRGPQGYNEKLFF	TGTGCCAGCAGTGACCGCGGCCCCCAGGGGTATAATGAAAAACTGTTTTTT
-	TRBV28	-	TRBJ2-7	CASSPPGYSNYEQYF	TGTGCCAGCAGTCCCCCCGGCTACTCCAACTACGAGCAGTACTTC
-	TRBV28	-	TRBJ1-4	CASSRRVGREKLFF	TGTGCCAGCAGTCGTCGGGTAGGGCGAGAAAAACTGTTTTTT
-	TRBV28	-	TRBJ1-1	CASSLYHRGQEAFF	TGTGCCAGCAGTTTATACCATCGCGGGCAGGAAGCTTTCTTT
-	TRBV4-1	-	TRBJ2-3	CASSQEQGRYDTQYF	TGCGCCAGCAGCCAAGAACAGGGCAGGTATGATACGCAGTATTTT
-	TRBV6-5	-	TRBJ1-1	CASSYPGLNTEAFF	TGTGCCAGCAGTTACCCAGGGCTGAACACTGAAGCTTTCTTT
TRBD1	TRBV2	-	TRBJ1-5	CASRRAGGVQPQHF	TGTGCCAGCAGGCGGGCAGGGGGAGTTCAGCCCCAGCATTTT
TRBD1	TRBV19	-	TRBJ1-5	CASSPAGGNQPQHF	TGTGCCAGTAGTCCGGCAGGGGGAAATCAGCCCCAGCATTTT
-	TRBV18	-	TRBJ2-6	CASSPLQGPGAGANVLTF	TGTGCCAGCTCACCACTGCAGGGCCCCGGGGCGGGGGCCAACGTCCTGACTTTC
-	TRBV6-2/TRBV6-3	-	TRBJ1-5	CASSSTNQPQHF	TGTGCCAGCAGCTCCACTAATCAGCCCCAGCATTTT
-	TRBV6-5	-	TRBJ2-7	CASRLGGGSYEQYF	TGTGCCAGCAGGCTTGGAGGGGGCTCCTACGAGCAGTACTTC
-	TRBV19	-	TRBJ1-2	CASSDPYGYTF	TGTGCCAGTAGTGACCCCTATGGCTACACCTTC
TRBD1	TRBV28	-	TRBJ1-5	CASSQGTGEGIQPQHF	TGTGCCAGCAGTCAAGGGACAGGGGAAGGAATTCAGCCCCAGCATTTT
-	TRBV7-2	-	TRBJ1-5	CASSAAPGGNQPQHF	TGTGCCAGCTCAGCCGCTCCCGGGGGTAATCAGCCCCAGCATTTT
-	TRBV21-1	-	TRBJ2-4	CASSKGRSGSNAKNIQYF	TGTGCCAGCAGCAAAGGGCGTAGCGGGAGTAATGCCAAAAACATTCAGTACTTC